Listed here are 4 T cell receptor beta chains from one sample, sequenced in a study of shared clonotypes between healthy human individuals. The table came from immunoSEQ multiplex PCR; TCRdb's copy has only in-frame clones and leaves some out. The sample comprises 550,000 to 800,000 clones, about nine tenths of which are singletons, and 34% rests with the top ten. The sequenced sample consisted of memory CD8+ T cells from PBMCs. Subset in this sample: CD45RO+ cells pooled with CCR7-negative TemRA cells. The receptors derive from a man aged 18-30 years in good health. Some clones in this sample may be carry-over from other donors' samples.

The chain employs TRBV7-9 and TRBJ1-2, with 8 bases matching TRBD1. V was pared by 0 bases and J by 6 bases, with 12 bases of the junction left unmatched. The CDR3 runs to 17 residues. Germline V gene sequence: CDR1 SEHNR, CDR2 FQNEAQ (reference sequence). CDR3 sequence: CASSLALRGRGRDGYTF. CDR3 sequence (DNA): TGTGCCAGCAGCTTAGCCCTAAGAGGCAGGGGGCGGGATGGCTACACCTTC.

The chain joins TRBV29-1 to TRBJ1-2, with D unresolved. The V gene's germline CDR1 is SQVTM and CDR2 ANQGSEA. Trimming stripped 4 bases from V and 2 bases from J, with 17 bases between. This CDR3 region has 15 residues. The CDR3 bases are TGCAGCGTTGGTCGAGCAGGCGACATCAACTATGGCTACACCTTC. Protein sequence: CSVGRAGDINYGYTF.

The chain employs TRBV28 and TRBJ2-7; D perhaps matches TRBD2 (5 bases). The CDR3 sequence is 13 residues long. Germline V gene sequence: CDR1 MDHEN, CDR2 SYDVKM. The ends were cut back, 6 bases at V and 1 base at J, with 10 bases in the middle. The CDR3 loop is CASRIEGSYEQYF. CDR3 nucleotide sequence: TGTGCCAGCAGGATCGAGGGTTCCTACGAGCAGTACTTC.

The chain has TRBV6-1 and TRBJ2-3; the match to TRBD2 covers 12 bases. The CDR3 has 15 amino acids. The J segment lost 3 bases and the V segment lost 6 bases, leaving 4 bases of the junction unmatched. CDR1 and CDR2 (germline): MNHNS, SASEGT. The CDR3 bases are TGTGCCAGCAGCCAACTAGCGGGAGGAACAGATACGCAGTATTTT. It yields the protein CASSQLAGGTDTQYF.